Sequencing of this TCR beta chain was carried out in a study of blood T cell repertoires in COVID-19. This table comes from immunoSEQ multiplex PCR, and its TCRdb copy is limited to in-frame clones, with some not included. The data show tens of thousands of clones, approximately 82% seen once. The sequenced material came from peripheral blood. The clonotype comes from a human donor in a cohort sampled during active COVID-19.

CDR3 sequence (DNA): TGCGCCAGCAGCCAATGGACAGGAGGTGAAAAACTGTTTTTT. Translating it yields CASSQWTGGEKLFF. V is TRBV4-1 and J is TRBJ1-4; 7 positions agree with TRBD1. V lost 2 bases to trimming and J lost 7 bases; unmatched junction nucleotides: 4. This CDR3 has 14 residues. Germline assignment: CDR1 MGHRA and CDR2 YSYEKL.